The clone carrying this T cell receptor beta chain has more than one count but fewer than ten. Its antigen is unknown. Germline V CDR1 and CDR2: LNHDA, SQIVND (reference sequence). The CDR3 sequence is 15 residues long. The ends were cut back, 3 bases at V and 2 bases at J, with 11 bases in the middle. The record originates from a study of cytomegalovirus exposure and HLA in healthy donors. Study-wide results and caveats: Many donors shared some public TCRs, even though most TCR sequences were rare.

The donors were members of the validation cohort comprising over a hundred subjects, separate from the roughly 670-subject first cohort. Sequencing used immunoSEQ multiplex PCR; TCRdb keeps in-frame clones, though not all of them. The data contain 250,000 to 400,000 clones, over 75% of them seen just once; the ten biggest clones take up over 0.9%. The chain couples TRBV19 to TRBJ1-5, with D unresolved. Sequences were obtained from PBMCs. This receptor was obtained from a man aged 25 to 40 in good health and CMV-seronegative. The CDR3 loop is CASSMGLRGNQPQHF. The CDR3 DNA sequence: TGTGCCAGTAGTATGGGCCTACGAGGCAATCAGCCCCAGCATTTT.